These T cell receptor beta chains were read from a single sample in a study of blood T cell repertoires in COVID-19. Clones were read by immunoSEQ multiplex PCR, and TCRdb kept only the in-frame ones, dropping some. This sample carries around 60,000 clones, around 80% of them seen once, and the ten largest clones take roughly 7%. The specimen was peripheral blood. The receptor source for this set is a man aged 55 to 70 with acute or convalescent COVID-19. Each CDR3 is given with its conserved first and last residue. D genes are given only for firm matches. Clone size is stated in some rows and not others, as once, few, many or a class when expanded.

d_gene	v_gene	j_gene	abundance	CDR3nt	CDR3aa
NA	TRBV5-1	TRBJ1-3	NA	TGCGCCAGCAGCTTGGTATTACAGGGTTCAGGAAACACCATATATTTT	CASSLVLQGSGNTIYF
TRBD1	TRBV11-1	TRBJ2-1	NA	TGTGCCAGCAGCTTAAAGGGGGCGGATTACTACAATGAGCAGTTCTTC	CASSLKGADYYNEQFF
NA	TRBV6-5	TRBJ1-6	NA	TGTGCCAGCAGTTCCATCCAATCACCCCTCCACTTT	CASSSIQSPLHF
NA	TRBV6-5	TRBJ2-3	NA	TGTGCCAGCGCTCGCCAGGAGGCCAGCACAGATACGCAGTATTTT	CASARQEASTDTQYF
NA	TRBV3-1/TRBV3-2	TRBJ1-2	NA	TGTGCCAGCAGCCAAGTCCGCAGTAACTATGGCTACACCTTC	CASSQVRSNYGYTF
NA	TRBV5-6	TRBJ1-6	few	TGTGCCAGCAGCCCACCGGGGGGGAATTCACCCCTCCACTTT	CASSPPGGNSPLHF
NA	TRBV5-1	TRBJ1-1	few	TGCGCCAGTTCCGAGACAATGAACACTGAAGCTTTCTTT	CASSETMNTEAFF
NA	TRBV19	TRBJ1-6	few	TGTGCCAGTAGTACAGTCGGGGTAGGGTCACCCCTCCACTTT	CASSTVGVGSPLHF
TRBD2	TRBV7-2	TRBJ2-7	NA	TGTGCCAGCAGCTCCTCCCGAGGAGCGGGGGGCCGGGGGGAGCAGTACTTC	CASSSSRGAGGRGEQYF
NA	TRBV2	TRBJ2-5	NA	TGTGCCAGCAATCCTAGAGAGACCCAGTACTTC	CASNPRETQYF
NA	TRBV6-5	TRBJ1-2	NA	TGTGCCAGCAGTTTTGCAGGGTCCGGGGGTGGCTACACCTTC	CASSFAGSGGGYTF
NA	TRBV24-1	TRBJ2-2	NA	TGTGCCACCAGGGGGTCAGGGGGGCGCACCGGGGAGCTGTTTTTT	CATRGSGGRTGELFF
NA	TRBV30	TRBJ1-2	few	TGTGCCTGGACCCAGGGGAGCTATGGCTACACCTTC	CAWTQGSYGYTF
NA	TRBV11-2	TRBJ2-4	NA	TGTGCCAGCAGCCCCTCGACAGGTGGGCACATTCAGTACTTC	CASSPSTGGHIQYF
TRBD1	TRBV29-1	TRBJ1-2	NA	TGCAGCGCCCTTACAGGGGTATGGGATGGCTACACCTTC	CSALTGVWDGYTF
TRBD1	TRBV7-9	TRBJ2-7	NA	TGTGCCAGCAGCTCAAGGACAGGGCACTACGAGCAGTACTTC	CASSSRTGHYEQYF
TRBD1	TRBV12-5	TRBJ1-6	NA	TGTGCTAGTGGTCTTGGGACAGCTAATAATTCACCCCTCCACTTT	CASGLGTANNSPLHF
NA	TRBV6-5	TRBJ1-1	NA	TGTGCCAGCAGTTACTCGACGGGGAACACTGAAGCTTTCTTT	CASSYSTGNTEAFF
NA	TRBV24-1	TRBJ2-7	NA	TGTGCCACCAGCGGTAACTACGAGCAGTACTTC	CATSGNYEQYF
NA	TRBV30	TRBJ1-3	NA	TGTGCCTGGACCCGACAGACTGTCTCTGGAAACACCATATATTTT	CAWTRQTVSGNTIYF
NA	TRBV28	TRBJ2-4	NA	TGTGCCAGCAGTTTCTCCCCCAAAAACATTCAGTACTTC	CASSFSPKNIQYF
NA	TRBV15	TRBJ1-1	NA	TGTGCCACCAGCTCACAGGGTCTGAACACTGAAGCTTTCTTT	CATSSQGLNTEAFF
NA	TRBV5-1	TRBJ2-5	NA	TGCGCCAGCAGCACAGGGAAGACCCAGTACTTC	CASSTGKTQYF
NA	TRBV20-1	TRBJ2-5	NA	TGCAGTGCTAGAGATCGGGAGACCCAGTACTTC	CSARDRETQYF
NA	TRBV10-3	TRBJ1-6	few	TGTGCCATCAGTGGCTCTTTGGGGGGGCGTAATTCACCCCTCCACTTT	CAISGSLGGRNSPLHF
TRBD1	TRBV7-7	TRBJ2-7	NA	TGTGCTAGCAGCCCCCACAGGGGGCCGTCCTACGAGCAGTACTTC	CASSPHRGPSYEQYF
NA	TRBV11-2	TRBJ1-2	NA	TGTGCCAGCAGCTTACACAGGAGTCCTAACTATGGCTACACCTTC	CASSLHRSPNYGYTF
NA	TRBV29-1	TRBJ2-3	once	TGCAGCGTCAGCACAGGGCCAGATACGCAGTATTTT	CSVSTGPDTQYF
TRBD1	TRBV30	TRBJ2-5	NA	TGTGCCTGGAGTGCGGGGACAGGGCCTCAAGAGACCCAGTACTTC	CAWSAGTGPQETQYF
TRBD2	TRBV6-5	TRBJ2-2	NA	TGTGCCAGCAGTTACGGGCTAGCGGGGGTCCCCGGGGAGCTGTTTTTT	CASSYGLAGVPGELFF
NA	TRBV19	TRBJ2-7	many	TGTGCCAGTAGTATAGCGGCAGGGGGGAAGGACGAGCAGTACTTC	CASSIAAGGKDEQYF
NA	TRBV5-6	TRBJ2-1	NA	TGTGCCAGCAGCTTTGCAGGGGCTGGGAACAATGAGCAGTTCTTC	CASSFAGAGNNEQFF
NA	TRBV2	TRBJ2-7	NA	TGTGCCAGCAGAGCTAGACACCTACTAGACGAGCAGTACTTC	CASRARHLLDEQYF
NA	TRBV30	TRBJ1-6	few	TGTGCCTGGAGAAAGCCGGGACTTTTTAATTCACCCCTCCACTTT	CAWRKPGLFNSPLHF
NA	TRBV3-1/TRBV3-2	TRBJ2-7	NA	TGTGCCAGCAGCCATCGGATTCCGGGTAACTACGAGCAGTACTTC	CASSHRIPGNYEQYF
NA	TRBV4-1	TRBJ2-7	NA	TGCGCCAGCAGCCAAGATTGGGCTGTGGCCGGCGAGCAGTACTTC	CASSQDWAVAGEQYF
TRBD1	TRBV5-3	TRBJ2-2	NA	TGTGCCAGAAGCCGTTCGGACAGGCCGATCTTGAACACCGGGGAGCTGTTTTTT	CARSRSDRPILNTGELFF
TRBD1	TRBV27	TRBJ1-2	NA	TGTGCCAGCAGACCTCAGGGGGAATATGGCTACACCTTC	CASRPQGEYGYTF
TRBD1	TRBV4-1	TRBJ1-2	NA	TGCGCCAGCAGCCAAGAGGGGTCGACAGGGACCCTTCACTATGGCTACACCTTC	CASSQEGSTGTLHYGYTF